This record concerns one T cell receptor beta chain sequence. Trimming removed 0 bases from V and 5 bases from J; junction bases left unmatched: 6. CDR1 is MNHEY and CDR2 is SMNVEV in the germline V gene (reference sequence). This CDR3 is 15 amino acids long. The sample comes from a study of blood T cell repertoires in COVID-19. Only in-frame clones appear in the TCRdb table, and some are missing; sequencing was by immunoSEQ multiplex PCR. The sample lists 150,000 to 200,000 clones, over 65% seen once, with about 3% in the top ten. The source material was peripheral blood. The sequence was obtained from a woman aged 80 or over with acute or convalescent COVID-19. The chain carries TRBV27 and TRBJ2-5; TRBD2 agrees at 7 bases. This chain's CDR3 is CASSLSGEGMETQYF. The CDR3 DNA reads TGTGCCAGCAGTTTATCGGGGGAGGGGATGGAGACCCAGTACTTC.